This T cell receptor beta chain was identified during a study of tumour-infiltrating T cells in Burkitt lymphoma. TCRdb's copy holds only in-frame clones and misses some; the assay was immunoSEQ multiplex PCR. The table has some 850 clones, more than 60% seen once. The ends lost 4 bases at V and 3 bases at J; junction bases unmatched: 5. CDR1 MGHRA and CDR2 YSYEKL come from the germline V gene. CDR3 length: 14 residues. The sample holds a few counts of this clone. The material sequenced was tumor tissue. The chain recombines TRBV4-1 with TRBJ2-7; the match to TRBD1 covers 8 bases. The TCR comes from a human donor with diffuse large B-cell lymphoma. Some clones in this sample may be carry-over from other donors' samples. This chain's CDR3 is CASSPGQGVYEQYF. CDR3 nucleotide sequence: TGCGCCAGCAGCCCTGGACAGGGAGTCTACGAGCAGTACTTC.